Detailed here is one T cell receptor (beta chain). Antigen specificity is unknown. The sample is drawn from a study of vaccination and CD4 T cells after COVID-19. Study as a whole: The study enrolled six male and four female convalescents, two of whom were Hispanic.

This CDR3 has 14 amino acids. The V end lost 5 bases, the J end lost 2 bases, and 11 bases lay between the germline ends. Germline CDR1 reads SGHNT; CDR2 reads YENEEA. This sample's treatment: approximately 9-day PBMC culture with coronavirus spike peptide pools or control peptides (ViraFEST assay). An Oncomine TCR Beta short-read assay was used to sequence the DNA from cultured CD4+ T cells. Extraction of genomic DNA was performed on cultured CD4+ T cells. TCRdb independently ran MiXCR on the PCR reads; one entry per CDR3 protein. The repertoire holds about 23,000 distinct CDR3 sequences, roughly 44% seen once, with about a fifth in the top ten. Study findings and constraints: Within the convalescent patients, spike mono-reactivity was found in 304 of 307 vaccine-specific clones. In convalescent patients, a median roughly 90% of reactive clones appeared only post-vaccination.

The sample was CD4+ T cells from blood, cultured in vitro, taken before SARS-CoV-2 vaccination. The sequence was collected from a human donor who received a COVID-19 vaccine. The chain has TRBV11-3 and TRBJ2-3; tentative D call: TRBD1 (6 bases). The CDR3 nucleotides read TGTGCCAGCAGCCCCGGACAGAACACAGATACGCAGTATTTT. It is translated as CASSPGQNTDTQYF.